The present entry profiles one TCR beta chain with its context. Its antigen is not known. Other DNA sequences within the sample encode an identical CDR3. PCR used 60 Vbeta primers and 13 Jbeta primers. Assay: immunoSEQ multiplex PCR; the TCRdb copy retains only in-frame clones and omits some. The repertoire includes 110,000 to 150,000 clones, 76% of them detected once, and under 2% sits in the top ten. This specimen comes from a study of cytomegalovirus exposure and HLA in healthy donors. Study-wide findings and caveats: A later analysis by the authors found several of the most significant clusters apparently linked to common viral pathogens. Reportedly, HLA-A and HLA-B alleles of most subjects were accurately predicted from TCR beta.

The V gene lost 5 bases and the J gene lost 2 bases, with 9 bases spanning the gap. This CDR3 is built from 13 residues. CDR1 is MNHEY, CDR2 SVGAGI, per germline. The specimen sequenced was PBMCs. The chain combines TRBV6-5 with TRBJ1-2; TRBD1 might be the D (6 bases). This receptor was obtained from a woman aged 40-49 years in good health and CMV-seronegative. CDR3 coding DNA: TGTGCCAGCAGTGTACAGGGAAACTATGGCTACACCTTC. This sequence encodes CASSVQGNYGYTF.